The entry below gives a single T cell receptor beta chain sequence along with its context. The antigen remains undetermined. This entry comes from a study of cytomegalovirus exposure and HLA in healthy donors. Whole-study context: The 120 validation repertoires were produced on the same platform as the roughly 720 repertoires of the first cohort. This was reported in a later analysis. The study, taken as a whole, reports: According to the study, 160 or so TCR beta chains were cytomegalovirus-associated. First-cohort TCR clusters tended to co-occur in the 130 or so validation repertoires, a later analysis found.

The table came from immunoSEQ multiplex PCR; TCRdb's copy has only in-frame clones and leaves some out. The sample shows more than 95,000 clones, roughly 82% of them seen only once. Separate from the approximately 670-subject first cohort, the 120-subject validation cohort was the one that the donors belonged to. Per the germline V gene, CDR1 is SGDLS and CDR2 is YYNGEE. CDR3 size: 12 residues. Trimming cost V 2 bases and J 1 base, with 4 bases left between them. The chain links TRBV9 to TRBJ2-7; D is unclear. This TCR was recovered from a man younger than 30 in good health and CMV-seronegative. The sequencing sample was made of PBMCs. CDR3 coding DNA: TGTGCCAGCAGCGTCGTGTCCTACGAGCAGTACTTC. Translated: CASSVVSYEQYF.